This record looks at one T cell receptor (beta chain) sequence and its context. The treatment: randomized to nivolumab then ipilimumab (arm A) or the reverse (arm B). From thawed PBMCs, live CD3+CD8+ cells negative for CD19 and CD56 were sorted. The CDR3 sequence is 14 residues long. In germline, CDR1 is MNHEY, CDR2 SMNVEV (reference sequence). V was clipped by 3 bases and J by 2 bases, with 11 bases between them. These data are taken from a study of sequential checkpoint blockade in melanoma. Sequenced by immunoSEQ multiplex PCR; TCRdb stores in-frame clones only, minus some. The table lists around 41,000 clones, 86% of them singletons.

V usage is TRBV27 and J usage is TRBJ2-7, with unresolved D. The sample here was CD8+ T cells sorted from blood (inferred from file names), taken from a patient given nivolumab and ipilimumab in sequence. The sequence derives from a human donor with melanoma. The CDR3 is CASSLVGGAYEQYV. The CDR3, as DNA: TGTGCCAGCAGTTTGGTGGGTGGGGCCTACGAGCAGTACGTC.